The 15 T cell receptor beta chains below were found in one sample sequenced in a study of CDR3 diversity in severe acne. One entry per CDR3 protein results from TCRdb running MiXCR on the PCR reads. This table has more than 80,000 distinct CDR3 sequences, around 50% appearing once. The sample was blood. Receptor source: a male donor with severe acne vulgaris.

The chain employs TRBV5-1 and TRBJ2-7; a possible D gene is TRBD2 (5 bases). Germline V gene lookup returns CDR1 SGHRS and CDR2 YFSETQ. V was cut by 1 base and J by 6 bases, with 11 bases left in between. The CDR3 is made up of 13 amino acids. The CDR3 region is CASSLTRSAEQYF. The DNA for the CDR3 is TGCGCCAGCAGCTTGACTAGGTCGGCCGAGCAGTACTTC.

Only a few counts were recorded for this clonotype. The J gene is TRBJ2-3, the V gene TRBV5-1, with D maybe TRBD1 (5 bases). This CDR3 is 17 amino acids long. Trimming took off 4 bases at V and 0 bases at J, with 18 bases between the two ends. CDR1 is SGHRS, CDR2 YFSETQ, per germline. The CDR3 bases are TGCGCCAGCAGCCTCCCGTTGGACACCTCTAGCACAGATACGCAGTATTTT. It translates to CASSLPLDTSSTDTQYF. The full variable domain, completed using reference TRBV5-1 and TRBJ2-3, is KAGVTQTPRYLIKTRGQQVTLSCSPISGHRSVSWYQQTPGQGLQFLFEYFSETQRNKGNFPGRFSGRQFSNSRSEMNVSTLELGDSALYLCASSLPLDTSSTDTQYFGPGTRLTVL.

This clonotype has ten or more counts. The V and J genes are TRBV28 and TRBJ1-2, with a possible D match to TRBD1 (5 bases). Germline assignment: CDR1 MDHEN and CDR2 SYDVKM. Between the trimmed V and J ends, which lost 1 base and 8 bases, there was a span of 14 bases. CDR3 size: 14 residues. CDR3 sequence: CASSLYGRASGYTF. The CDR3 bases are TGTGCCAGCAGTTTATATGGCAGGGCGAGCGGCTACACCTTC.

The sample holds one count of this clonotype. The CDR3: CAIRTSGSQTGELFF. DNA of the CDR3: TGTGCCATCCGGACTAGCGGGAGCCAGACCGGGGAGCTGTTTTTT. The rearrangement links TRBV9 to TRBJ2-2; TRBD2 aligns across 13 bases. V dropped 9 bases and J dropped 5; count of bases not matched to a gene: 7. Germline V lookup: CDR1 SGDLS, CDR2 YYNGEE. The CDR3 loop spans 15 amino acids.

The chain joins TRBV10-1 to TRBJ2-2; D uncertain. Germline V gene lookup returns CDR1 WNHNN and CDR2 SYGVQD (reference sequence). CDR3 length: 13 amino acids. The V and J ends lost 10 bases and 5 bases respectively, with 14 bases between them. The CDR3 DNA follows: TGCGCCACTCCCCTCCACGGGACCGGGGAGCTGTTTTTT. This sequence encodes CATPLHGTGELFF.

The V gene is TRBV5-4, the J gene TRBJ2-1; D is undetermined. The CDR3 contains 12 residues. V shed 4 bases and J shed 3 bases, with 5 bases lying between them. Germline assignment: CDR1 SGHNT and CDR2 YYREEE (reference sequence). CDR3: CASSSDYNEQFF. The CDR3 bases are TGTGCCAGCAGCAGTGACTACAATGAGCAGTTCTTC.

In this sample, this clonotype turned up many times. The CDR3 sequence is CSAKLIVAGGTTDTQYF. CDR3 nucleotides: TGCAGTGCTAAATTGATCGTAGCGGGGGGGACTACAGATACGCAGTATTTT. V usage is TRBV20-1 and J usage is TRBJ2-3, with TRBD2 matching over 11 bases. V was pared by 4 bases and J by 3 bases, with 12 bases of the junction left unmatched. This CDR3 comprises 17 residues. CDR1 DFQATT and CDR2 SNEGSKA come from the germline V gene (reference sequence).

The gene calls are TRBV20-1 and TRBJ1-5; D is ambiguous. Trimming took off 5 bases at V and 2 bases at J, with 16 bases between the two ends. The CDR3 covers 15 residues. Germline assignment: CDR1 DFQATT and CDR2 SNEGSKA (reference sequence). The CDR3 sequence: CSASIPDLGNQPQHF. The DNA of the CDR3 is TGCAGTGCTTCGATCCCGGACCTCGGCAATCAGCCCCAGCATTTT.

The rearrangement links TRBV7-9 to TRBJ2-7, with D unresolved. V lost 5 bases to trimming and J lost 0 bases, with 5 bases between them. CDR1 SEHNR and CDR2 FQNEAQ come from the germline V gene (reference sequence). The CDR3 length is 12 residues. The CDR3 sequence is CASSHASYEQYF. As DNA, the CDR3 is TGTGCCAGCAGCCACGCCTCCTACGAGCAGTACTTC.

This clonotype has at least ten counts. The J gene is TRBJ2-1, the V gene TRBV20-1; a weak D match, TRBD2 (5 bases). Germline CDR1 DFQATT, CDR2 SNEGSKA (reference sequence). This CDR3 has 13 residues. V lost 2 bases, J lost 5 bases, and 10 bases lay in between. CDR3 loop: CSARFTRNNEQFF. The CDR3 nucleotides are TGCAGTGCTAGATTCACTAGGAACAATGAGCAGTTCTTC.

This clonotype was observed a few times. The chain couples TRBV25-1 to TRBJ1-1; no firm D call. Germline V gives CDR1 MGHDK, CDR2 SYGVNS. The CDR3 is made up of 15 amino acids. Trimming stripped 5 bases from V and 3 bases from J, with 16 bases between. DNA of the CDR3: TGTGCCAGCAGTCCGTTCGATGAAACATACACTGAAGCTTTCTTT. Translating it yields CASSPFDETYTEAFF.

This chain's CDR3 is CASSTLGQGNTEAFF. The CDR3 DNA follows: TGTGCCAGTAGTACCCTGGGACAGGGGAACACTGAAGCTTTCTTT. V usage is TRBV19 and J usage is TRBJ1-1, with 9 bases fitting TRBD1. Germline CDR1 and CDR2: LNHDA and SQIVND (reference sequence). The CDR3 has 15 amino acids. J gave up 1 base and V 4 bases, and 4 bases lay outside the gene matches.

The chain recombines TRBV6-5 with TRBJ2-6; a possible D gene is TRBD1 (6 bases). The CDR3 sequence is 15 residues long. Germline V lookup: CDR1 MNHEY, CDR2 SVGAGI. V dropped 6 bases and J dropped 3 bases, with 12 bases sitting between them. CDR3 nucleotides: TGTGCCAGCAGACAGGGCAAGGGTGGGGCCAACGTCCTGACTTTC. This sequence encodes CASRQGKGGANVLTF.

By sample share, this clonotype is medium-sized. The rearrangement links TRBV20-1 to TRBJ2-1; 9 nucleotides agree with TRBD2. This CDR3 is 14 amino acids long. V dropped 6 bases and J dropped 6; count of bases not matched to a gene: 9. Germline V gives CDR1 DFQATT, CDR2 SNEGSKA (reference sequence). The CDR3 nucleotides read TGCAGTGCGTTCGCTAGCGGGATAAGCAATGAGCAGTTCTTC. Its protein is CSAFASGISNEQFF.

The chain joins TRBV12-3 or TRBV12-4 to TRBJ2-7, with D perhaps matching TRBD1 or TRBD2 (5 bases each). CDR3 length equals 13 residues. Trimming cost V 7 bases and J 1 base, with 11 bases left between them. CDR3 sequence: CASTWGLSYEQYF. The CDR3, as DNA: TGTGCCAGCACCTGGGGGTTATCCTACGAGCAGTACTTC.